The 14 T cell receptor beta chains reported below all come from one sample, sequenced in a study of T cells in Graves' hyperthyroidism and ophthalmopathy. The TCR beta CDR3 regions underwent amplification using RNA transcripts as the source. TCR CDR3 underwent first-round RT-PCR with the HTBI primer set. TCRdb itself ran the multiplex PCR reads through MiXCR, one entry per CDR3 protein. The sample consists of under 400,000 distinct CDR3 sequences, 15% to 20% of them appearing once. The specimen was blood. These receptors were obtained from a woman in her 40s with Graves' ophthalmopathy.

The sample holds many counts of this clonotype. V is TRBV19 and J is TRBJ1-5; 12 nucleotides match TRBD1. Trimming removed 7 bases from V and 5 bases from J; junction bases left unmatched: 12. The length of the CDR3 is 17 residues. The V gene's germline CDR1 is LNHDA and CDR2 SQIVND (reference sequence). Here the CDR3 reads CASNRPGQGAGDQPQHF. The CDR3 DNA is TGTGCCAGTAACAGACCGGGACAGGGGGCGGGGGATCAGCCCCAGCATTTT. Filled out from reference TRBV19 and TRBJ1-5, the complete variable domain reads DGGITQSPKYLFRKEGQNVTLSCEQNLNHDAMYWYRQDPGQGLRLIYYSQIVNDFQKGDIAEGYSVSREKKESFPLTVTSAQKNPTAFYLCASNRPGQGAGDQPQHFGDGTRLSIL.

This clonotype was seen repeatedly, ten times or more. This chain uses TRBV27 with TRBJ2-7, with 8 bases lining up with TRBD1. CDR3 length: 15 amino acids. The J segment lost 0 bases and the V segment lost 6 bases, leaving 7 bases of the junction unmatched. Per the germline V gene, CDR1 is MNHEY and CDR2 is SMNVEV (reference sequence). CDR3 coding DNA: TGTGCCAGCAGAAGACAGGGGATTGGCTCCTACGAGCAGTACTTC. Its translation: CASRRQGIGSYEQYF.

This clonotype appeared many times. A much larger clone sits a single nucleotide away, making a read error possible. The chain uses TRBV12-3 or TRBV12-4 and TRBJ1-2; the D is unclear. The V end lost 5 bases, the J end lost 6 bases, and 13 bases lay between the germline ends. The length of the CDR3 is 13 residues. The CDR3 reads CASSIRGRHGYTF. CDR3 nucleotide sequence: TGTGCCAGCAGTATAAGAGGGAGGCATGGCTACACCTTC.

This clonotype was detected ten times or more. This sequence joins TRBV7-6 and TRBJ2-5; tentatively, D is TRBD1 (5 bases). The germline V and J ends were trimmed by 1 base and 5 bases, with 14 bases remaining between them. Per germline, CDR1 SGHVS and CDR2 FNYEAQ. The CDR3 has 15 amino acids. In DNA form, the CDR3 reads TGTGCCAGCAGCTTAGGTGGTTCGTCAGGGGAGACCCAGTACTTC. Encoded protein: CASSLGGSSGETQYF.

Comment on this clonotype: One end of the junction does not line up with germline, which may come from a read error. The rearrangement links TRBV25-1 to TRBJ2-7; a weak D match, TRBD1 (6 bases). CDR1 is MGHDK and CDR2 is SYGVNS in the germline V gene. This CDR3 comprises 13 residues. The CDR3 DNA is TGTGCCAGCAGTGGCAGGGGCTCCTACGAGCAGTCCTTC. Protein: CASSGRGSYEQSF.

This clonotype was recorded many times. This chain connects TRBV6-1 to TRBJ1-5; D ambiguous. V lost 6 bases to trimming and J lost 1 base, with 7 bases between them. Looked up from germline, CDR1 is MNHNS and CDR2 is SASEGT. The CDR3 is made up of 13 amino acids. In DNA, the CDR3 is TGTGCCAGCAGAAGACACAGCAATCAGCCCCAGCATTTT. This translates into CASRRHSNQPQHF.

V usage is TRBV6-1 and J usage is TRBJ2-5; D might be TRBD1 or TRBD2, each matching 5 bases. V was trimmed by 5 bases and J by 1 base, leaving 14 bases between them. The germline CDR1 and CDR2 sequences are MNHNS and SASEGT. CDR3 length: 15 amino acids. Here the CDR3 DNA reads TGTGCCAGCAGTCTCGGCAATGGGGGCCAAGAGACCCAGTACTTC. Translation gives CASSLGNGGQETQYF.

A remark on this clonotype: The germline gene is not matched at one end of the junction; a read error may be the cause. V gene TRBV20-1 combines with J gene TRBJ2-5, with a possible D match to TRBD2 (5 bases). The CDR3 sequence is 17 residues long. CDR1 is DFQATT, CDR2 SNEGSKA, per germline (reference sequence). As DNA, the CDR3 is TGCAGTGCTAGCACCACTAATGGGATCCTCGGGGAAGAGACTCAGTACTTC. Protein: CSASTTNGILGEETQYF.

This clonotype was picked up many times. The V and J genes are TRBV6-5 and TRBJ2-1; TRBD2 matches at 10 bases. CDR3 length: 16 residues. The V gene's germline CDR1 is MNHEY and CDR2 SVGAGI. The J segment lost 5 bases and the V segment lost 2 bases, leaving 6 bases of the junction unmatched. The CDR3 here is CASSYLGTSVDNEQFF. CDR3 sequence (DNA): TGTGCCAGCAGTTACCTCGGGACTAGCGTTGACAATGAGCAGTTCTTC.

This clonotype was detected many times. The chain recombines TRBV10-3 with TRBJ1-3; no definite D call. The V end lost 7 bases, the J end lost 10 bases, and 17 bases lay between the germline ends. Germline-derived CDR1 and CDR2 are ENHRY and SYGVKD. The CDR3 totals 13 residues. CDR3 nucleotide sequence: TGTGCCATCACCCCGGCCGGGTTAGAGACCATATATTTT. Residues: CAITPAGLETIYF.

This clonotype was seen many times. J is TRBJ1-1 and V is TRBV30; D is perhaps TRBD1 (6 bases). Germline V lookup: CDR1 GTSNPN, CDR2 SVGIG (reference sequence). Trimming removed 0 bases at V and 1 base at J, with 15 bases between. The CDR3 has 16 amino acids. This CDR3 is CAWSVWGHSGNTEAFF. The DNA of the CDR3 is TGTGCCTGGAGTGTATGGGGACACTCCGGGAACACTGAAGCTTTCTTT.

This clonotype was seen repeatedly, ten times or more. This rearrangement joins TRBV20-1 to TRBJ2-5; 9 bases match TRBD1. Germline V gene sequence: CDR1 DFQATT, CDR2 SNEGSKA (reference sequence). The trim removed 8 bases at V and 5 bases at J, leaving 9 bases unmatched. The CDR3 extends over 13 amino acids. This chain's CDR3 is CSRSGTGTETQYF. CDR3 DNA: TGCAGTAGATCCGGGACAGGGACGGAGACCCAGTACTTC.

This clonotype was recorded many times. This chain uses TRBV12-3 or TRBV12-4 with TRBJ2-4; 10 positions match TRBD1. V shed 5 bases, J shed 3 bases, and the junction held 4 bases outside the gene matches. CDR3 length: 15 residues. The CDR3 bases are TGTGCCAGCAGTGTAGGACAGGGGGGCAAAAACATTCAGTACTTC. Its protein is CASSVGQGGKNIQYF.

This clonotype was detected ten times or more. The rearrangement uses TRBV6-2 or TRBV6-3 and TRBJ2-5; a possible D gene is TRBD2 (6 bases). The CDR3 spans 14 residues. CDR1 MNHEY and CDR2 SVGEGT come from the germline V gene. Trimming took off 4 bases at V and 5 bases at J, with 14 bases between the two ends. The CDR3: CASSSAGSEETQYF. In DNA, the CDR3 is TGTGCCAGCAGTTCAGCGGGCTCTGAGGAGACCCAGTACTTC.